Listed here are 21 T cell receptor beta chains from one sample, sequenced in a study of blood T cell repertoires in COVID-19. Generated by immunoSEQ multiplex PCR, the TCRdb table keeps only in-frame clones and is missing some. The sample lists around 160,000 clones, around 84% occurring once. Input material: peripheral blood. These receptors were taken from a woman aged 80 or over with acute or convalescent COVID-19.

The chain links TRBV15 to TRBJ2-5; D may be TRBD2 (5 bases). This CDR3 has 14 amino acids. Germline V gene sequence: CDR1 LNHNV, CDR2 YYDKDF (reference sequence). Trimming cost V 1 base and J 2 bases, with 8 bases left between them. The CDR3 DNA sequence: TGTGCCACCAGCAGAGGAAGAGGGCAAGAGACCCAGTACTTC. Protein product: CATSRGRGQETQYF.

The CDR3 region has the DNA TGCAGTGCTATTGACAGGGGGCGGTTTTCAGATACGCAGTATTTT. It encodes CSAIDRGRFSDTQYF. The chain carries TRBV20-1 and TRBJ2-3, with 10 bases identical to TRBD1. The junction had 8 bases not matched to a gene; V was cut back by 4 bases and J by 4 bases. This CDR3 has 15 amino acids. The germline V gene has CDR1 DFQATT and CDR2 SNEGSKA (reference sequence).

The rearrangement links TRBV19 to TRBJ2-3; 9 nucleotides line up with TRBD2. The CDR3 has 16 amino acids. V trimming: 7 bases; J trimming: 0 bases; junction bases outside the gene matches: 8. From germline, CDR1 is LNHDA and CDR2 SQIVND (reference sequence). CDR3 bases: TGTGCCAGTACTCCTAGCGGGGAACCCAGCACAGATACGCAGTATTTT. The encoded protein is CASTPSGEPSTDTQYF.

This rearrangement joins TRBV4-2 to TRBJ2-7; D is ambiguous. Trimming pared 4 bases from V and 5 bases from J, leaving 15 bases between. The CDR3 covers 14 residues. Per germline, CDR1 LGHNA and CDR2 YNFKEQ. CDR3 sequence (DNA): TGTGCCAGCAGCCGACAAATCCGGCTGAACGAGCAGTACTTC. Residues: CASSRQIRLNEQYF.

The chain uses TRBV28 and TRBJ1-1; 9 nucleotides align to TRBD1. The CDR3 contains 15 residues. The germline V gene has CDR1 MDHEN and CDR2 SYDVKM. The V and J ends lost 4 bases and 1 base, in that order; junction bases with no gene match: 4. This CDR3 reads CASSSQTGGNTEAFF. CDR3 nucleotides: TGTGCCAGCAGTTCCCAGACAGGGGGGAACACTGAAGCTTTCTTT.

This chain links TRBV7-9 with TRBJ2-7; D perhaps matches TRBD1 (5 bases). Trimming removed 7 bases from V and 0 bases from J, with 16 bases in between. The V gene's germline CDR1 is SEHNR and CDR2 FQNEAQ (reference sequence). The CDR3 loop spans 15 amino acids. The CDR3 DNA reads TGTGCCAGCATCGACGACAGTCAAAGCTCCTACGAGCAGTACTTC. As protein: CASIDDSQSSYEQYF.

This chain links TRBV5-1 with TRBJ2-3, with 9 bases matching TRBD2. The V and J ends lost 4 bases and 4 bases, in that order; junction bases with no gene match: 4. Germline V gene sequence: CDR1 SGHRS, CDR2 YFSETQ. This CDR3 contains 14 residues. CDR3 coding DNA: TGCGCCAGCAGCATTAGCGGGAGAGCAGATACGCAGTATTTT. It yields the protein CASSISGRADTQYF.

The genes are TRBV30 and TRBJ2-5; 9 positions match TRBD2. The CDR3 runs 15 residues. Germline values: CDR1 GTSNPN, CDR2 SVGIG (reference sequence). Losses at the gene ends were 5 bases for V and 4 bases for J; bases not matched to a gene: 11. The DNA for the CDR3 is TGTGCCTGGCAGGAGACTAGCGGATTAATAGAGACCCAGTACTTC. This translates into CAWQETSGLIETQYF.

Only a few counts were recorded for this clone. The chain uses TRBV2 and TRBJ2-7; no firm D call. Germline assignment: CDR1 SNHLY and CDR2 FYNNEI. V gave up 4 bases and J gave up 3 bases, with 10 bases separating them. The CDR3 is 13 residues long. The DNA of the CDR3 is TGTGCCAGCAGTGTGAATACGCGCTACGAGCAGTACTTC. Its protein is CASSVNTRYEQYF.

V is TRBV28 and J is TRBJ2-5; 9 bases map to TRBD1. CDR1 MDHEN and CDR2 SYDVKM come from the germline V gene. V dropped 6 bases and J dropped 3; count of bases not matched to a gene: 5. The CDR3 contains 14 residues. The CDR3 here is CASSRRTGEETQYF. In DNA, the CDR3 is TGTGCCAGCAGCCGTAGGACAGGGGAAGAGACCCAGTACTTC.

This clone was seen only a few times. The chain links TRBV2 to TRBJ1-1; the D gene is possibly TRBD1 (6 bases). V lost 5 bases to trimming and J lost 2 bases, with 9 bases between them. Germline V gene lookup returns CDR1 SNHLY and CDR2 FYNNEI. CDR3 length: 13 residues. The CDR3 region is CASSTGLNTEAFF. The DNA of the CDR3 is TGTGCCAGCAGTACAGGGCTCAACACTGAAGCTTTCTTT.

This sequence joins TRBV7-6 and TRBJ2-3, with D uncertain. This CDR3 is built from 12 residues. V gave up 3 bases and J gave up 4 bases, with 5 bases separating them. From germline, CDR1 is SGHVS and CDR2 FNYEAQ. CDR3: CASSLLADTQYF. In nucleotides, the CDR3 is TGTGCCAGCAGCTTGTTAGCAGATACGCAGTATTTT.

The rearrangement joins TRBV2 to TRBJ1-2; 9 nucleotides line up with TRBD1. V lost 5 bases to trimming and J lost 5 bases; unmatched junction nucleotides: 9. CDR1 and CDR2 (germline): SNHLY, FYNNEI. CDR3 length equals 15 residues. Here the CDR3 reads CASSKDRGSSYGYTF. As DNA, the CDR3 is TGTGCCAGCAGTAAGGACAGGGGTTCATCGTATGGCTACACCTTC. Using reference TRBV2 and TRBJ1-2 for the parts outside the CDR3, the full variable domain is EPEVTQTPSHQVTQMGQEVILRCVPISNHLYFYWYRQILGQKVEFLVSFYNNEISEKSEIFDDQFSVERPDGSNFTLKIRSTKLEDSAMYFCASSKDRGSSYGYTFGSGTRLTVV.

The gene calls are TRBV9 and TRBJ1-5, with D hard to call. CDR3 length: 15 amino acids. Germline CDR1 is SGDLS and CDR2 is YYNGEE. The V end was cut by 0 bases, the J end by 1 base, with 8 bases between. The CDR3, as DNA: TGTGCCAGCAGCGTAGGTATATCGAGCAATCAGCCCCAGCATTTT. Translation gives CASSVGISSNQPQHF. The complete variable domain, with remaining parts taken from reference TRBV9 and TRBJ1-5, reads DSGVTQTPKHLITATGQRVTLRCSPRSGDLSVYWYQQSLDQGLQFLIQYYNGEERAKGNILERFSAQQFPDLHSELNLSSLELGDSALYFCASSVGISSNQPQHFGDGTRLSIL.

The gene calls are TRBV2 and TRBJ1-2; D uncertain. Germline V CDR1 and CDR2: SNHLY, FYNNEI. The CDR3 is made up of 14 amino acids. The V end was cut by 5 bases, the J end by 2 bases, with 12 bases between. CDR3: CASSNNGENYGYTF. The CDR3 DNA reads as TGTGCCAGCAGTAATAACGGGGAAAACTATGGCTACACCTTC. Full variable domain (remainder filled in from reference TRBV2 and TRBJ1-2): EPEVTQTPSHQVTQMGQEVILRCVPISNHLYFYWYRQILGQKVEFLVSFYNNEISEKSEIFDDQFSVERPDGSNFTLKIRSTKLEDSAMYFCASSNNGENYGYTFGSGTRLTVV.

The chain uses TRBV4-3 and TRBJ2-5; D perhaps matches TRBD2 (7 bases). Trimming took off 1 base at V and 6 bases at J, with 21 bases between the two ends. The CDR3 is made up of 17 amino acids. Germline values: CDR1 LGHNA, CDR2 YSLEER. As DNA, the CDR3 is TGCGCCAGCAGCCAAGGTCGCCTCCGGGGGGCAGTAAAGACCCAGTACTTC. Its protein product is CASSQGRLRGAVKTQYF.

This clone occurred once. This rearrangement joins TRBV6-5 to TRBJ2-3; a possible D gene is TRBD2 (6 bases). V lost 6 bases, J lost 4 bases, and 17 bases lay in between. CDR3 length: 15 amino acids. Germline loops: CDR1 MNHEY, CDR2 SVGAGI. CDR3 nucleotide sequence: TGTGCCAGCAGCCACACCGGGACTGGGGCAGATACGCAGTATTTT. Its translation is CASSHTGTGADTQYF.

The rearrangement links TRBV12-3 or TRBV12-4 to TRBJ1-2, with 8 bases identical to TRBD1. The CDR3 sequence is 12 residues long. Trimming at V came to 6 bases and at J to 8 bases, leaving 5 bases not matched to a gene. DNA of the CDR3: TGTGCCAGCAGGTCAGGGGGCGCAGGCTACACCTTC. It specifies CASRSGGAGYTF.

V gene TRBV5-6 combines with J gene TRBJ1-1, with 7 nucleotides matching TRBD1. V was clipped by 4 bases and J by 10 bases; unmatched bases: 13. Looked up from germline, CDR1 is SGHDT and CDR2 is YYEEEE. This CDR3 has 14 residues. CDR3 sequence reads: CASSPGLRGPRAFF. CDR3 sequence (DNA): TGTGCCAGCAGCCCCGGCCTTAGGGGGCCAAGAGCTTTCTTT.

The V gene is TRBV7-2, the J gene TRBJ1-2; D perhaps matches TRBD1 (6 bases). The CDR3 contains 13 residues. V was trimmed by 5 bases and J by 4 bases, leaving 11 bases between them. CDR1 is SGHTA, CDR2 FQGNSA, per germline. In nucleotides, the CDR3 is TGTGCCAGCAGCCCAGGACAGCTCTATGGCTACACCTTC. It is translated as CASSPGQLYGYTF.

V and J are TRBV29-1 and TRBJ1-1, with D perhaps TRBD1 (6 bases). The germline V and J ends were trimmed by 2 bases and 7 bases, with 11 bases remaining between them. The CDR3 contains 12 residues. Germline CDR1 reads SQVTM; CDR2 reads ANQGSEA. The CDR3 DNA reads TGCAGCGTTGAAACAGAGGGGGTTGAAGCTTTCTTT. Translated, it gives CSVETEGVEAFF.